This T cell receptor beta chain was captured by sequencing in a study of T cell responses to AZD1222 COVID-19 vaccine. This clone appeared a single time. This CDR3 is 16 amino acids long. The V gene's germline CDR1 is KGHSH and CDR2 LQKENI. V lost 4 bases, J lost 6 bases, and 11 bases stayed unmatched. The repertoire was sequenced with immunoSEQ multiplex PCR; TCRdb's copy has only in-frame clones and lacks some. The sample lists around 130,000 clones; roughly nine tenths were seen once. The chain combines TRBV18 with TRBJ2-3, with TRBD2 matching over 9 bases. The source is an adult in good health. The specimen comprised peripheral blood, sampled on day 0 of AZD1222 vaccination. The CDR3 sequence is CASSRPAGGPGDTQYF. The CDR3, as DNA: TGTGCCAGCTCACGACCAGCGGGGGGACCGGGGGATACGCAGTATTTT.